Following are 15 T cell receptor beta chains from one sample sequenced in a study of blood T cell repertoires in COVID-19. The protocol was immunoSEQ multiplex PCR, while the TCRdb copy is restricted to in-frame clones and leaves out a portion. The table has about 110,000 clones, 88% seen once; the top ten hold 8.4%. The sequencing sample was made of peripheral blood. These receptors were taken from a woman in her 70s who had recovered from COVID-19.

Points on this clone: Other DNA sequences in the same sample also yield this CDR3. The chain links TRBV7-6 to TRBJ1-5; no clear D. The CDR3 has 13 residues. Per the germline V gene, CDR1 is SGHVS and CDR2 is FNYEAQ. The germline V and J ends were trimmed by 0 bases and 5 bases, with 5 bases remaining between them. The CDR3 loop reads CASSLARDQPQHF. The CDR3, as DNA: TGTGCCAGCAGCTTAGCGAGGGATCAGCCCCAGCATTTT.

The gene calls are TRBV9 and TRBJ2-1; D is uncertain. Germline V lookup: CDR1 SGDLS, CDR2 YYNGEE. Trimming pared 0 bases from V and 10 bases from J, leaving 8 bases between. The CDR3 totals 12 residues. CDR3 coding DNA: TGTGCCAGCAGCGTAGGACATGGGGAGCAGTTCTTC. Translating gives CASSVGHGEQFF.

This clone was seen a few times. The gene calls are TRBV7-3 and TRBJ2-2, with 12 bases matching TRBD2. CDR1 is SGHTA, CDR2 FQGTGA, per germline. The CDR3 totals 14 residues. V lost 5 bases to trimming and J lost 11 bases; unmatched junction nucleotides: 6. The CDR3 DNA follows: TGTGCCAGCAGCCCCGTGACTAGCGGGGGAGAGCTGTTTTTT. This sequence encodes CASSPVTSGGELFF.

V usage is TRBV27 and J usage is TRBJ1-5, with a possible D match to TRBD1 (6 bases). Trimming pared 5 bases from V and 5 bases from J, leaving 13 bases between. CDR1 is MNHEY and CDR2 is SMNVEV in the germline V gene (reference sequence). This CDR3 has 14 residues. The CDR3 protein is CASSLQGRDQPQHF. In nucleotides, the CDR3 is TGTGCCAGCAGTCTACAGGGAAGGGATCAGCCCCAGCATTTT.

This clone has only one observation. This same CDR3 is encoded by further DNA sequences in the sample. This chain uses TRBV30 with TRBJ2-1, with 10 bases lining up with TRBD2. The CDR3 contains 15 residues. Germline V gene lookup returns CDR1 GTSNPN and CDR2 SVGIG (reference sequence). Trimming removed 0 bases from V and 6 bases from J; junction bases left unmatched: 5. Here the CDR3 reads CAWSVGLAAGNEQFF. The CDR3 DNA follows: TGTGCCTGGAGTGTCGGACTAGCGGCCGGCAATGAGCAGTTCTTC.

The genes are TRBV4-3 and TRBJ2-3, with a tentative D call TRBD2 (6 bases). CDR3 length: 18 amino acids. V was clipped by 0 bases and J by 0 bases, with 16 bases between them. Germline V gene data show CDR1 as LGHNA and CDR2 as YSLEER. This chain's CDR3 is CASSQDHWRGSSTDTQYF. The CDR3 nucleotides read TGCGCCAGCAGCCAAGATCACTGGCGGGGATCTAGCACAGATACGCAGTATTTT.

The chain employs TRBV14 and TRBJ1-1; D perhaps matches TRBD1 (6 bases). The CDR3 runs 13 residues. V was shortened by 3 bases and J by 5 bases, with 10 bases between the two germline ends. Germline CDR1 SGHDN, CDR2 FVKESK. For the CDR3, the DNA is TGTGCCAGCAGCCACTACAGGGAGACTGAAGCTTTCTTT. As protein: CASSHYRETEAFF. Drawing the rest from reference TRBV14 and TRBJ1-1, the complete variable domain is EAGVTQFPSHSVIEKGQTVTLRCDPISGHDNLYWYRRVMGKEIKFLLHFVKESKQDESGMPNNRFLAERTGGTYSTLKVQPAELEDSGVYFCASSHYRETEAFFGQGTRLTVV.

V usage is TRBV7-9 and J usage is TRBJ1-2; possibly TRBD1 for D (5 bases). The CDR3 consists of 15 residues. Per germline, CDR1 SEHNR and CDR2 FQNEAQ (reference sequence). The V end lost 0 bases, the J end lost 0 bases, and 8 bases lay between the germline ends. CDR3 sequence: CASSLAGPANYGYTF. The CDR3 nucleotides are TGTGCCAGCAGCTTAGCGGGGCCAGCTAACTATGGCTACACCTTC.

CDR3 DNA sequence: TGTGCCAGCAGTTTACTTCCCCCCCGAGGGAGGGACACTGAAGCTTTCTTT. Its translation is CASSLLPPRGRDTEAFF. The V call is TRBV27, the J call TRBJ1-1; no clear D. The CDR3 has 17 residues. With 2 bases removed from V and 3 bases from J, the gap between germline ends came to 19 bases. Germline CDR1 and CDR2: MNHEY and SMNVEV (reference sequence).

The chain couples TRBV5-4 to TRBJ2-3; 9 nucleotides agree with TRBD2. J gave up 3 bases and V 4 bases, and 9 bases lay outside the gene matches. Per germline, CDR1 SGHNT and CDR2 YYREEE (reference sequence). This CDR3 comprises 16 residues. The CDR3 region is CASSRGGGAGTDTQYF. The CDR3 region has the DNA TGTGCCAGCAGCCGCGGCGGGGGGGCAGGTACAGATACGCAGTATTTT.

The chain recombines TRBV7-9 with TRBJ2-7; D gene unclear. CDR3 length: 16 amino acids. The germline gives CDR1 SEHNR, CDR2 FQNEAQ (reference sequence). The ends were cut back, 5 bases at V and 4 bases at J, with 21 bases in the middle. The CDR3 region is CASSVPPTWPLYEQYF. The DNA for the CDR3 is TGTGCCAGCAGCGTCCCCCCGACTTGGCCCCTTTACGAGCAGTACTTC.

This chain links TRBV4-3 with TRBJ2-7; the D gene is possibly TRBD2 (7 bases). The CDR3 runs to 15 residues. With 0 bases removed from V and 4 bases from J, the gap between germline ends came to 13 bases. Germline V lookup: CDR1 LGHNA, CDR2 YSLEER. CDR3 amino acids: CASSQEGRGTYEQYF. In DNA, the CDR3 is TGCGCCAGCAGCCAAGAGGGGCGGGGGACATACGAGCAGTACTTC.

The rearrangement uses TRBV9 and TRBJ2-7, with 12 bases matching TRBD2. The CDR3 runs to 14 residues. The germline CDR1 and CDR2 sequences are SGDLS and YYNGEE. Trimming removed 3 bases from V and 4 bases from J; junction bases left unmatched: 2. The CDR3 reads CASSGGLAGYEQYF. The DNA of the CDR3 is TGTGCCAGCAGCGGCGGACTAGCGGGGTACGAGCAGTACTTC. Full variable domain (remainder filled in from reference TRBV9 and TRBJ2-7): DSGVTQTPKHLITATGQRVTLRCSPRSGDLSVYWYQQSLDQGLQFLIQYYNGEERAKGNILERFSAQQFPDLHSELNLSSLELGDSALYFCASSGGLAGYEQYFGPGTRLTVT.

In DNA, the CDR3 is TGTGCCAGCAGCTTCACAAATCAGCCCCAGCATTTT. Protein product: CASSFTNQPQHF. The chain has TRBV5-6 and TRBJ1-5; no clear D gene. The V gene lost 2 bases and the J gene lost 4 bases, with 4 bases spanning the gap. CDR3 size: 12 residues. CDR1 SGHDT and CDR2 YYEEEE come from the germline V gene.

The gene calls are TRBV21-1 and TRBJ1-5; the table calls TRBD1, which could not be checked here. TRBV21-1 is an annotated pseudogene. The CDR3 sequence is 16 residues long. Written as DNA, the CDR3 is TGTGCCAGCAGCAAATTCGAGACAGGGGGCCACCAGCCCCAGCATTTT. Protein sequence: CASSKFETGGHQPQHF.